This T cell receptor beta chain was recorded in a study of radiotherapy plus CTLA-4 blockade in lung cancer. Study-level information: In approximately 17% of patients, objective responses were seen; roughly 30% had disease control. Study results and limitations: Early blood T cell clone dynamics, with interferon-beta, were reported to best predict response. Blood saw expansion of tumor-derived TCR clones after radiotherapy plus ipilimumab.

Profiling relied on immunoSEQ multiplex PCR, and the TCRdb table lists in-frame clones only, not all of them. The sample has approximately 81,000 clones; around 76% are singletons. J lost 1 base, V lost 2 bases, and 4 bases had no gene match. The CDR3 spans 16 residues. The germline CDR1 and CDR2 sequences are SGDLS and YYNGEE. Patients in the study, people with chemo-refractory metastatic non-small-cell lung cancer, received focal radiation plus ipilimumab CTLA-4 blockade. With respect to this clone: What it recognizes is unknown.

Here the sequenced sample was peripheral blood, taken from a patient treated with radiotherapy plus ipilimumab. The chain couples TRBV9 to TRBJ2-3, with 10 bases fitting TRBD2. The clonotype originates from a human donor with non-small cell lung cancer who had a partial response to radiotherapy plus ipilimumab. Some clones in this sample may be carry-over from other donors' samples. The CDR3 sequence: CASSVGTSGGTDTQYF. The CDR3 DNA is TGTGCCAGCAGCGTCGGAACTAGCGGGGGCACAGATACGCAGTATTTT. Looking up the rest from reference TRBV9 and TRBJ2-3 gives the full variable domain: DSGVTQTPKHLITATGQRVTLRCSPRSGDLSVYWYQQSLDQGLQFLIQYYNGEERAKGNILERFSAQQFPDLHSELNLSSLELGDSALYFCASSVGTSGGTDTQYFGPGTRLTVL.